The clone carrying this TCR beta chain is medium-sized (0.01 to 0.1%). This sample was included in a study of T cells in Graves' hyperthyroidism and ophthalmopathy. The TCR beta CDR3 regions underwent amplification using RNA transcripts as the source. When the TCR CDR3 underwent first-round RT-PCR, the HTBI primer set was used. TCRdb itself ran the multiplex PCR reads through MiXCR, one entry per CDR3 protein. Among a few hundred thousand distinct CDR3 sequences listed, about 15% were seen once. For Graves' hyperthyroidism to be stable, ophthalmopathy could not progress within 18 months. The study left out patients who had uncontrolled infection, other autoimmune disease, pregnancy or lactation. The PBMCs had their origin in roughly 10 ml of fresh peripheral blood. In germline, CDR1 is MDHEN, CDR2 SYDVKM. The V end lost 6 bases, the J end lost 0 bases, and 17 bases lay between the germline ends. The CDR3 length is 16 residues.

The J gene is TRBJ1-1, the V gene TRBV28; D is uncertain. The source of this sequence is a woman aged 25-40 years with Graves' hyperthyroidism. The source material was blood. The CDR3 DNA follows: TGTGCCAGCAGCACGCCGCAAGGTGGTATGAACACTGAAGCTTTCTTT. Translation: CASSTPQGGMNTEAFF.